These T cell receptor beta chains were read from a single sample in a study of cytomegalovirus exposure and HLA in healthy donors. Using immunoSEQ multiplex PCR, the repertoire was profiled, and TCRdb retains in-frame clones only, with some absent. The specimen's table records 95,000 to 150,000 clones. The material sequenced was PBMCs. The receptors derive from a man between 18 and 29 years old in good health and CMV-seronegative. CDR3s include the opening cysteine and the closing phenylalanine or tryptophan. The order of the fields is D gene, V gene, J gene, CDR3 protein. The D gene is left open where the match is weak.

>-|TRBV11-2|TRBJ1-2
CASSLSAGLRGNYGYTF
>TRBD2|TRBV10-3|TRBJ2-6
CAISSSGGLGANVLTF
>TRBD1|TRBV5-6|TRBJ1-2
CASSYPPRGLYGYTF
>TRBD1|TRBV27|TRBJ1-1
CASSPGQGAGTEAFF
>-|TRBV30|TRBJ1-2
CAWSVGGEARTF
>TRBD1|TRBV5-1|TRBJ1-2
CASSLSPRDSYGYTF
>-|TRBV6-5|TRBJ2-7
CASRRGFLSSYEQYF
>TRBD1|TRBV5-6|TRBJ2-2
CASSLTGGGELFF
>-|TRBV5-1|TRBJ1-1
CASSLEGTSLNTEAFF
>-|TRBV4-1|TRBJ1-4
CASSLATNLREKLFF
>TRBD2|TRBV20-1|TRBJ2-1
CSGGRANEQFF
>-|TRBV6-5|TRBJ1-2
CASSNGPTGGYTF
>-|TRBV19|TRBJ1-1
CASSIVPVRGTEAFF
>-|TRBV19|TRBJ1-1
CASSVITIMTGANTEAFF
>-|TRBV28|TRBJ2-3
CASSFGSSANKYTDTQYF
>-|TRBV29-1|TRBJ1-6
CSVDFRQDKNNYNSPLHF
>TRBD2|TRBV7-9|TRBJ2-3
CASSTTAGGRDTQYF
>-|TRBV5-6|TRBJ1-4
CASSLRQGTNEKLFF
>-|TRBV28|TRBJ2-4
CASSLEGERRPKNIQYF
>TRBD1|TRBV5-6|TRBJ2-1
CASSHSFGQVDNEQFF
>TRBD1|TRBV6-1|TRBJ1-2
CASSEGGTVYGYTF
>-|TRBV7-2|TRBJ1-2
CASSFTGPWNGYTF
>-|TRBV6-5|TRBJ1-5
CASGYRANQPQHF